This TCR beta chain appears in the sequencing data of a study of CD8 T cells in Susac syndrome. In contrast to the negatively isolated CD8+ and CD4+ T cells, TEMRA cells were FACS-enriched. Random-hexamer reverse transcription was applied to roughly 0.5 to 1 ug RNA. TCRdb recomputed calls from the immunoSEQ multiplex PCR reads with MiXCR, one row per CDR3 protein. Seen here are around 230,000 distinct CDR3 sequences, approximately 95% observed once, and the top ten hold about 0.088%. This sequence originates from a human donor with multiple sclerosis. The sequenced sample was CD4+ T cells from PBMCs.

The CDR3 protein is CASSETGTRLNNEQFF. The CDR3 bases are TGTGCCAGCAGTGAGACCGGGACTAGGTTAAACAATGAGCAGTTCTTC. The J gene is TRBJ2-1, the V gene TRBV5-6, with 8 nucleotides matching TRBD2. Germline CDR1 reads SGHDT; CDR2 reads YYEEEE. V was pared by 5 bases and J by 5 bases, with 12 bases of the junction left unmatched. This CDR3 is built from 16 residues. The variable domain in full, with the rest retrieved from reference TRBV5-6 and TRBJ2-1, is DAGVTQSPTHLIKTRGQQVTLRCSPKSGHDTVSWYQQALGQGPQFIFQYYEEEERQRGNFPDRFSGHQFPNYSSELNVNALLLGDSALYLCASSETGTRLNNEQFFGPGTRLTVL.